The sequence of this T cell receptor beta chain was determined in a study of identical twins (dated by TCRdb to 2016 to 2018). Study-wide context: The study deep-sequenced TCR alpha and beta repertoires from monozygotic twins, unrelated adults of various ages and cord blood to test whether fetal clonotypes persist. To rule out contamination, the twin experiments were replicated at different times with different library preparation protocols. Study-wide conclusions, independent of this receptor: In beta out-of-frame sequences, excess twin sharing was weaker, because having fewer shared sequences lowered the signal-to-noise ratio. Out-of-frame TCR alpha sharing in monozygotic twins was systematically underestimated by recombination models, whereas sharing between unrelated individuals was in agreement with the recombination models. Because the same donors could not be followed over many years, the conclusions relied on cross-sectional statistical analysis. Zero-insertion analyses could be partly confounded by invariant T cells such as MAIT and iNKT, although diverse VJ usage argued against such confounding for most clonotypes. Compared with coincidental sharing between unrelated individuals, out-of-frame TCR alpha sequences shared between twins had an excess of sequences with low generation probability. Abundant cord blood beta clonotypes carried fewer insertions; young adult naive repertoires showed a weaker similar trend, while memory repertoires showed none.

The library was produced with 5' RACE. The instrument was an Illumina HiSeq 2000. A universal primer binding site was introduced by template switching, and a unique molecular identifier was present in the final cDNA, enabling accurate counting of TCR cDNA molecules. Specific primers in the conserved constant-segment region were used to synthesize first-strand cDNA for the TCR alpha and beta chains. Each cDNA library was double barcoded, with a SMART-Mk sample barcode plus Illumina barcodes, to control for contamination. TruSeq adapter sequences, together with Illumina sample barcodes, were added in two successive PCR steps. Sequencing of the TCR alpha and beta cDNA libraries was done on the Illumina HiSeq platform using custom primers. Per the source publication's procedure: MiGEC was used to process raw reads and extract unique molecular identifiers, and MiXCR was used to find CDR3 positions. For each individual, recombination models were inferred using an EM algorithm with the repgenHMM and IGoR tools. The tcR package in R was used for shared clonotype analysis, with sharing normalized by the product of cloneset sizes. To study raw recombination without the effects of thymic and clonal selection, out-of-frame nonproductive sequences were analyzed. Through fastp at Q25 and MiXCR, TCRdb rebuilt clones from the public reads, retaining in-frame beta chains. Each entry merges the rows of one CDR3 protein and shows their most common DNA and genes. For this entry, the V and J calls and clone size follow TCRdb and not the study's own pipeline. A total of approximately 670,000 distinct CDR3 sequences appear in this sample, approximately 6% of them only once. Of the sample, about 2% is held by the ten largest clones.

To note about this clonotype: This receptor's antigen is unknown. No quality values exist for individual bases; no much larger clone is one base distant.

Every donor was a healthy Caucasian. Three unrelated non-twin adults were additionally sequenced: a male aged 18 to 30, a male aged 50 to 59 and a female aged 50 to 59. Miltenyi CD45RO+ enrichment and human naive T-cell isolation kits were used to isolate memory (CD45RO+) and naive T cells from PBMC. The clonotype originates from a man between 18 and 35 years old in good health. The source material was naive T cells sorted from blood. The cell subset or site label here, explained by the study, means: cells isolated with a human naive T-cell isolation kit.

The DNA sequence is given as TGCAGCGTCGGGGACAGGGGGCGCATGTTCTTC. This is translated as CSVGDRGRMFF. The chain is assembled from TRBV29-1 and TRBJ2-1; 12 junctional bases match TRBD1. The CDR3 runs 11 amino acids, cysteine and phenylalanine included. Only the CDR3 DNA stays, 33 bases, in frame from base 1. Per the germline V gene, SQVTM is the CDR1 and ANQGSEA is the CDR2. V trim: 6 bases; J trim: 15 bases; unmatched bases: 6.